This entry concerns a single T cell receptor beta chain. The data stem from a study of T cell changes during pregnancy in multiple sclerosis. Assay used: immunoSEQ multiplex PCR; TCRdb lists only in-frame clones, some missing. The data show 33,000 or so clones, with more than 90% seen just once and 5% to 5.5% held by the top ten. Germline-derived CDR1 and CDR2 are SGDLS and YYNGEE. Trimming took off 0 bases at V and 0 bases at J, with 8 bases between the two ends. This CDR3 is 15 amino acids long. This receptor was obtained from a female donor in good health, enrolled as a control in a pregnancy study. The rearrangement links TRBV9 to TRBJ2-3; D is possibly TRBD1 (5 bases). Sequencing was performed on peripheral blood, taken in the third trimester of pregnancy. The CDR3 DNA reads as TGTGCCAGCAGCGTAGGCTCAGGGAGCACAGATACGCAGTATTTT. It is translated as CASSVGSGSTDTQYF.